This is a list of T cell receptor beta chains from one sample in a study of blood T cell repertoires in COVID-19. Assay: immunoSEQ multiplex PCR; the TCRdb copy retains only in-frame clones and omits some. The repertoire includes 31,000 or so clones, 75% to 90% of them detected once, and approximately 7% sits in the top ten. Source material: peripheral blood. All receptors derive from a human donor in a cohort sampled during active COVID-19. CDR3s include the opening cysteine and the closing phenylalanine or tryptophan. D genes are given only for firm matches.

V: TRBV2; J: TRBJ2-3; D: .; CDR3: CASRRGTDTQYF
V: TRBV11-3; J: TRBJ2-7; D: TRBD1; CDR3: CASSLEGQGSSEQYF
V: TRBV11-3; J: TRBJ2-2; D: TRBD2; CDR3: CASSSPSGRNTGELFF
V: TRBV19; J: TRBJ1-5; D: TRBD1; CDR3: CASSPGTGGWYSNQPQHF
V: TRBV29-1; J: TRBJ2-1; D: .; CDR3: CSVVARGTASYNEQFF
V: TRBV2; J: TRBJ1-1; D: .; CDR3: CASSFEGKEAFF
V: TRBV7-9; J: TRBJ2-7; D: TRBD2; CDR3: CASSLGLAFEQYF
V: TRBV11-2; J: TRBJ1-6; D: TRBD1; CDR3: CASRRTGGAPLHF
V: TRBV6-6; J: TRBJ1-2; D: TRBD1; CDR3: CASSEGAQGYGYTF
V: TRBV6-5; J: TRBJ1-6; D: TRBD1; CDR3: CASSTGTGRSPLHF
V: TRBV9; J: TRBJ2-1; D: TRBD2; CDR3: CASSGTSGNEQFF
V: TRBV7-8; J: TRBJ2-3; D: .; CDR3: CASSLVRTRGADTQYF
V: TRBV9; J: TRBJ1-1; D: .; CDR3: CASSVVPGQYNEAFF
V: TRBV13; J: TRBJ2-2; D: TRBD1; CDR3: CASSLRGQGTNTGELFF
V: TRBV7-9; J: TRBJ1-2; D: TRBD1; CDR3: CAIKQGAINYGYTF
V: TRBV2; J: TRBJ1-2; D: TRBD1; CDR3: CASMGQAVTYGYTF
V: TRBV5-1; J: TRBJ2-5; D: TRBD2; CDR3: CASSSRSGSETQYF
V: TRBV6-6; J: TRBJ2-2; D: .; CDR3: CAIRRLGLGGELFF
V: TRBV6-5; J: TRBJ1-2; D: .; CDR3: CASSNRPHGGYTF
V: TRBV6-5; J: TRBJ1-5; D: TRBD1; CDR3: CASSEGQGQPQHF
V: TRBV7-9; J: TRBJ1-1; D: TRBD1; CDR3: CASSLGAGGGIANTEAFF
V: TRBV23-1; J: TRBJ2-7; D: TRBD1; CDR3: CASSHHGQGTYEQYF
V: TRBV12-5; J: TRBJ2-5; D: .; CDR3: CASGLTREAGRNF
V: TRBV7-9; J: TRBJ2-5; D: TRBD2; CDR3: CASSFGGVQETQYF
V: TRBV28; J: TRBJ1-2; D: .; CDR3: CASSRTENYGYTF
V: TRBV11-2; J: TRBJ1-1; D: TRBD1; CDR3: CASSSDRDTEAFF
V: TRBV14; J: TRBJ2-2; D: .; CDR3: CASSQGDSGRGELFF
V: TRBV5-1; J: TRBJ1-2; D: TRBD1; CDR3: CASSLAPGGYGYTF
V: TRBV7-9; J: TRBJ1-2; D: .; CDR3: CASSLGTDYGYTF
V: TRBV18; J: TRBJ1-2; D: .; CDR3: CASSPTDNYGYTF
V: TRBV2; J: TRBJ2-5; D: TRBD2; CDR3: CAGGREGHETQYF
V: TRBV5-4; J: TRBJ2-2; D: .; CDR3: CASSFLGTNTGELFF
V: TRBV6-5; J: TRBJ1-6; D: TRBD1; CDR3: CASSYSKAGGGSPLHF
V: TRBV5-1; J: TRBJ2-7; D: .; CDR3: CASSLEMWPYEQYF
V: TRBV5-1; J: TRBJ2-3; D: TRBD1; CDR3: CASSSTGFWTDTQYF
V: TRBV7-3; J: TRBJ2-1; D: TRBD2; CDR3: CASSPSGVSGGYNEQFF
V: TRBV11-2; J: TRBJ2-7; D: .; CDR3: CASSFWDTTYEQYF
V: TRBV27; J: TRBJ2-2; D: TRBD2; CDR3: CASCYLTSGGATNLGELFF
V: TRBV18; J: TRBJ2-3; D: .; CDR3: CASSSSQGNELYF
V: TRBV2; J: TRBJ2-5; D: .; CDR3: CASFPSRQETQYF
V: TRBV10-3; J: TRBJ1-5; D: .; CDR3: CAISDRGGGGNQPQHF
V: TRBV19; J: TRBJ2-1; D: .; CDR3: CASSMAPPHEQFF
V: TRBV2; J: TRBJ1-1; D: TRBD1; CDR3: CASDEGARDTEAFF
V: TRBV2; J: TRBJ2-2; D: .; CDR3: CASSEYPSENTGELFF
V: TRBV24-1; J: TRBJ1-2; D: .; CDR3: CATSDSRAGAGYGYTF
V: TRBV24-1; J: TRBJ2-1; D: TRBD1; CDR3: CATMGQGYNEQFF
V: TRBV2; J: TRBJ1-1; D: TRBD1; CDR3: CASSRAGGANTEAFF